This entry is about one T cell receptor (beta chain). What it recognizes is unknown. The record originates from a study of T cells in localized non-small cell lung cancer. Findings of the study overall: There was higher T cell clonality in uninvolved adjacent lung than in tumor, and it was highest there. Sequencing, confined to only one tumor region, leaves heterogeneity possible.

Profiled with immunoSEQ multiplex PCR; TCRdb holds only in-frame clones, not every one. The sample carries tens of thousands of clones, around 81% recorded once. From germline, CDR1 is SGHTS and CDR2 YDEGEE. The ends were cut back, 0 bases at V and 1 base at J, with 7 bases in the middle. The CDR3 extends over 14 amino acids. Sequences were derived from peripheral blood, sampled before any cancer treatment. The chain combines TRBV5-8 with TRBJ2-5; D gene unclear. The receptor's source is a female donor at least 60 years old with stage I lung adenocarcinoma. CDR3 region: CASSLEPAQETQYF. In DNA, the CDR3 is TGTGCCAGCAGCTTGGAGCCAGCCCAAGAGACCCAGTACTTC.